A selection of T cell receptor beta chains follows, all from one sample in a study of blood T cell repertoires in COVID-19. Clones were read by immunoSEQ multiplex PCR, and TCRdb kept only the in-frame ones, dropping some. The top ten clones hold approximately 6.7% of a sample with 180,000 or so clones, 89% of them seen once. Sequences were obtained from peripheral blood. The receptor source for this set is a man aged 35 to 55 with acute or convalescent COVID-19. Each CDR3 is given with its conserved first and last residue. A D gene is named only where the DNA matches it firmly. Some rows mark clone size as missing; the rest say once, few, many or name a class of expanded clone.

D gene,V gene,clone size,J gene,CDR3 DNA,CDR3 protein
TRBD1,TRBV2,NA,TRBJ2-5,TGTGCCAGCAGTGGAATGGGCAGGGGGCAAGAGACCCAGTACTTC,CASSGMGRGQETQYF
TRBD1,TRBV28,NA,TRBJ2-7,TGTGCCAGCAGTGGTCCCGGGACAGGGCCCTACGAGCAGTACTTC,CASSGPGTGPYEQYF
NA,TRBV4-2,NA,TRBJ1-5,TGTGCCAGCAGCCAAGACCCCGGCAGGGCCCAGCATTTT,CASSQDPGRAQHF
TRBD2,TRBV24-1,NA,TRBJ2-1,TGTGCCACCAGTGACCCTAGGACTAGCGGGTATGAGCAGTTCTTC,CATSDPRTSGYEQFF
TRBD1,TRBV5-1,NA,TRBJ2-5,TGCGCCAGCAGCAGGGACAGGGGGCGAGGAGAGACCCAGTACTTC,CASSRDRGRGETQYF
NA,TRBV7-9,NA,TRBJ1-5,TGTGCCAGCAGCTTAGGTAGGACAGATCGGCAGCCCCAGCATTTT,CASSLGRTDRQPQHF
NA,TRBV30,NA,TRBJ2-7,TGTGCCTGGAGTTTAACTGGACAGTTCTACGAGCAGTACTTC,CAWSLTGQFYEQYF
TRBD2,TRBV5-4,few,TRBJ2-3,TGTGCCAGCAGCTTGGACCCCTTTTGGGGGGGTGGCGCAGATACGCAGTATTTT,CASSLDPFWGGGADTQYF
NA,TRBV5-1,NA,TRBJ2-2,TGCGCCAGCAGCCCCGACTGGACCGGGGAGCTGTTTTTT,CASSPDWTGELFF
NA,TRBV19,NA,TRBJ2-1,TGTGCCAGTAGCGGTACAGGGAGACGTAGCGATGAGCAGTTCTTC,CASSGTGRRSDEQFF
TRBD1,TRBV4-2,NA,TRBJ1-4,TGTGCCAGCAGCCAATGGGACAGGGGGCGCGGGGAAAAACTGTTTTTT,CASSQWDRGRGEKLFF
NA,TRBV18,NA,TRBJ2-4,TGTGCCAGCTCTCTCGGGGTAAACATTCAGTACTTC,CASSLGVNIQYF
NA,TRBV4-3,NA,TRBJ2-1,TGCGCCAGCAGCCAAGTCGATCAGGGAAAGCAGTTCTTC,CASSQVDQGKQFF
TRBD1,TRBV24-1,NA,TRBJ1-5,TGTGCCACCAGTGGAGGGGGCCTACGGCAGCCCCAGCATTTT,CATSGGGLRQPQHF
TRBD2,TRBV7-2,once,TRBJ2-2,TGTGCCAGCAGCCTGACTAGCGGGGGGGTCACCGGGGAGCTGTTTTTT,CASSLTSGGVTGELFF
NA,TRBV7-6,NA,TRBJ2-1,TGTGCCAGCAGCTTAGTGGGCACTGGCAATGAGCAGTTCTTC,CASSLVGTGNEQFF
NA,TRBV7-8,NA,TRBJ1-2,TGTGCCAGCAGCTTAGCACCGACAGCGTGGAGCTCTAACTATGGCTACACCTTC,CASSLAPTAWSSNYGYTF
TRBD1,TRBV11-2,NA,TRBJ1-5,TGTGCCAGCAGCTTAGAGGGACAGACCCACCAGCCCCAGCATTTT,CASSLEGQTHQPQHF
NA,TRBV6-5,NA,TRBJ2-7,TGTGCCAGCAATCAGATTTCCGAGCAGTACTTC,CASNQISEQYF
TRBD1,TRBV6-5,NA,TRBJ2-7,TGTGCCAGCAGTTACTCGGACAGGGCCGAGCAGTACTTC,CASSYSDRAEQYF
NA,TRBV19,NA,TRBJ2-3,TGTGCCAGTAGTGGAGCGAGTACGCAGTATTTT,CASSGASTQYF
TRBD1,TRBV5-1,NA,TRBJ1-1,TGCGCCAGCAGCTGGGCCGAACAGGGGCTCCAAGAAGCTTTCTTT,CASSWAEQGLQEAFF
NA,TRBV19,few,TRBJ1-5,TGTGCCAGTAGTATTGGGCAGCCATATAGCAATCAGCCCCAGCATTTT,CASSIGQPYSNQPQHF
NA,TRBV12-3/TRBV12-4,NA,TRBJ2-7,TGTGCCAGCAGCCGGGACTCGCTTCGCGGGCAGTACTTC,CASSRDSLRGQYF
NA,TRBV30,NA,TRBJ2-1,TGTGCCTGGAGTGTACACAGCCCTTACTACAATGAGCAGTTCTTC,CAWSVHSPYYNEQFF